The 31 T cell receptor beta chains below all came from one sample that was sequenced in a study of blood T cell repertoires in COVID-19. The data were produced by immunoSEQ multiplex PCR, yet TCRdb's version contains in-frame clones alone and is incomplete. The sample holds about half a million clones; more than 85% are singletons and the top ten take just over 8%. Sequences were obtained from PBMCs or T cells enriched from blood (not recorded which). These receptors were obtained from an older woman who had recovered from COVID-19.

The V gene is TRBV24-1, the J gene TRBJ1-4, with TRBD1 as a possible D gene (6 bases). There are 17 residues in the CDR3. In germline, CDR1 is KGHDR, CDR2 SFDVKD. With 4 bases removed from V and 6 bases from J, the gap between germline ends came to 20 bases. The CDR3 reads CATSDRPGQGKYEKLFF. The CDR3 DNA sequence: TGTGCCACCAGTGACCGACCCGGGCAGGGGAAATATGAAAAACTGTTTTTT.

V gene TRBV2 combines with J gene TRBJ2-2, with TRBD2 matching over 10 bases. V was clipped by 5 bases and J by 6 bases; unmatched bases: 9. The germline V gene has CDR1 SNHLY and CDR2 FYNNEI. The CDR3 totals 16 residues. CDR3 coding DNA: TGTGCCAGCAGTTCTAGCGGGGGAGGATCCCCCGGGGAGCTGTTTTTT. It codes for CASSSSGGGSPGELFF.

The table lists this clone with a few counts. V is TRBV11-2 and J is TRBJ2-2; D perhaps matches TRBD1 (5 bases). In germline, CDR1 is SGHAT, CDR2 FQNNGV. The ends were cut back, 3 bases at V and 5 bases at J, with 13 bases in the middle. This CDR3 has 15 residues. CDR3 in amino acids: CASSLGQARTGELFF. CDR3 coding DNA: TGTGCCAGCAGCTTGGGGCAGGCACGAACCGGGGAGCTGTTTTTT.

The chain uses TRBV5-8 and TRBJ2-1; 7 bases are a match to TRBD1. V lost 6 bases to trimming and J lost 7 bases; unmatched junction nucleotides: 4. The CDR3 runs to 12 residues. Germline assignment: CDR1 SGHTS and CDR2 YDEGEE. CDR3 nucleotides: TGTGCCAGCACCCCCAGGGGGAATGAGCAGTTCTTC. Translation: CASTPRGNEQFF.

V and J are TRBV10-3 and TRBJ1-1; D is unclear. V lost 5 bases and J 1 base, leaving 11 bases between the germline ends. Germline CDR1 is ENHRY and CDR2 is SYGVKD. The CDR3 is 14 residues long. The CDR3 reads CAISTESRNTEAFF. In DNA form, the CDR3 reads TGTGCCATCAGTACTGAATCCCGGAACACTGAAGCTTTCTTT.

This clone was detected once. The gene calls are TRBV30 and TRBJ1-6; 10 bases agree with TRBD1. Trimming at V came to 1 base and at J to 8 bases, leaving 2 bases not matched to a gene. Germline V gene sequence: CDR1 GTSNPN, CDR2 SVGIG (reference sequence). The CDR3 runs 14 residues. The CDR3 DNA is TGTGCCTGGAGTGCCGGGACAGGGGATTCACCCCTCCACTTT. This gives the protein CAWSAGTGDSPLHF. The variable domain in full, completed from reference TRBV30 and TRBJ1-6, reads SQTIHQWPATLVQPVGSPLSLECTVEGTSNPNLYWYRQAAGRGLQLLFYSVGIGQISSEVPQNLSASRPQDRQFILSSKKLLLSDSGFYLCAWSAGTGDSPLHFGNGTRLTVT.

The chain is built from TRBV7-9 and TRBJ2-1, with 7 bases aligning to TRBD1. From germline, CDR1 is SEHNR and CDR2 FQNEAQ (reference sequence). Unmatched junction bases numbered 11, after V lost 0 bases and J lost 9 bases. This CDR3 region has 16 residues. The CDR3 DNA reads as TGTGCCAGCAGCTTAGCAGGTGGACAGGATCGGTTTGAGCAGTTCTTC. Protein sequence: CASSLAGGQDRFEQFF.

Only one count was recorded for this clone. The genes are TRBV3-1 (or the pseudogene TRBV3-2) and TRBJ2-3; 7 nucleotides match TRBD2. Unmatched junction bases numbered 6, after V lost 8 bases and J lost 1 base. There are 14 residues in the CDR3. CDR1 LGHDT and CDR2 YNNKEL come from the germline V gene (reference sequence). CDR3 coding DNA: TGTGCCAGCCACAAAAGCGGGGGCACAGATACGCAGTATTTT. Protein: CASHKSGGTDTQYF.

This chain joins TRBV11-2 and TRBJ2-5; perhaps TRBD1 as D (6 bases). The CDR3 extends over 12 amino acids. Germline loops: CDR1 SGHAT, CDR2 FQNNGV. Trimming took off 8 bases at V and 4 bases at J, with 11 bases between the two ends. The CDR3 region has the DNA TGTGCCAGCTCTACAGGGTCAGAGACCCAGTACTTC. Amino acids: CASSTGSETQYF. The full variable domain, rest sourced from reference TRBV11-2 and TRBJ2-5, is EAGVAQSPRYKIIEKRQSVAFWCNPISGHATLYWYQQILGQGPKLLIQFQNNGVVDDSQLPKDRFSAERLKGVDSTLKIQPAKLEDSAVYLCASSTGSETQYFGPGTRLLVL.

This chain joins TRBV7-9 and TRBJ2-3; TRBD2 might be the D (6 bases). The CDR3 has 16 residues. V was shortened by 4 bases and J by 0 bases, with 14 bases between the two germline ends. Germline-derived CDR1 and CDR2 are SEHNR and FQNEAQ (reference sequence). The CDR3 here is CASSSWGVTSTDTQYF. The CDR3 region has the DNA TGTGCCAGCAGCTCTTGGGGGGTCACTAGCACAGATACGCAGTATTTT.

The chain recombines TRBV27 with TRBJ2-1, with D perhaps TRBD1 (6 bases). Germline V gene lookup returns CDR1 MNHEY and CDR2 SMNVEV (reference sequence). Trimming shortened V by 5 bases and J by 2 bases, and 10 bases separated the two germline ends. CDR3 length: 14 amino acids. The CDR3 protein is CASSPQGTYNEQFF. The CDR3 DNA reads TGTGCCAGCAGTCCACAGGGAACCTACAATGAGCAGTTCTTC.

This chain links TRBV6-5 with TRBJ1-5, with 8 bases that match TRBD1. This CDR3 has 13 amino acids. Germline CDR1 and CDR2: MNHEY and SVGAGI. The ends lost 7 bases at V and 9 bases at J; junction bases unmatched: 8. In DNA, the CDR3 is TGTGCCAGCAACACACAGGGGGTCGGGCCCCAGCATTTT. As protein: CASNTQGVGPQHF.

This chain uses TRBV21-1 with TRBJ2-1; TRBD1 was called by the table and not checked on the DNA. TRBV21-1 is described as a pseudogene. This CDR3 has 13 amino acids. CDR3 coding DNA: TGTGCCAGCAGCAGTCACAGTGGCAATGAGCAGTTCTTC. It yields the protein CASSSHSGNEQFF.

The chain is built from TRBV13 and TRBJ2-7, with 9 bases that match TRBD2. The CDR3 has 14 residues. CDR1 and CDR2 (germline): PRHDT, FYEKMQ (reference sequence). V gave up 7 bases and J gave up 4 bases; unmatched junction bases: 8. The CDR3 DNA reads TGTGCCAGCAACGAGCGGGGGGTTAATTACGAGCAGTACTTC. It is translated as CASNERGVNYEQYF.

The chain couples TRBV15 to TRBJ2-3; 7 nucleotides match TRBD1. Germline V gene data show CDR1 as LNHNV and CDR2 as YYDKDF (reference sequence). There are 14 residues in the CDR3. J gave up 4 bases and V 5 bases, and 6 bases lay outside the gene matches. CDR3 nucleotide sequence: TGTGCCACCAGCTACCGGACAGGCCCAGATACGCAGTATTTT. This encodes CATSYRTGPDTQYF.

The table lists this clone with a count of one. This CDR3 reads CAISTSDRGFPLHF. CDR3 nucleotide sequence: TGTGCCATCAGTACATCCGACAGGGGTTTTCCCCTCCACTTT. The chain recombines TRBV10-3 with TRBJ1-6; TRBD1 agrees at 8 bases. CDR1 is ENHRY and CDR2 is SYGVKD in the germline V gene. The CDR3 consists of 14 residues. The junction had 10 bases not matched to a gene; V was cut back by 5 bases and J by 13 bases.

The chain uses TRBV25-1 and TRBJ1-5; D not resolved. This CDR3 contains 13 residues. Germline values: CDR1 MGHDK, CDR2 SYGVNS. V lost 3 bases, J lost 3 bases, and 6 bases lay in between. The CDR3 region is CASSDGYNQPQHF. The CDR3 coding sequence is TGTGCCAGCAGTGACGGGTACAATCAGCCCCAGCATTTT.

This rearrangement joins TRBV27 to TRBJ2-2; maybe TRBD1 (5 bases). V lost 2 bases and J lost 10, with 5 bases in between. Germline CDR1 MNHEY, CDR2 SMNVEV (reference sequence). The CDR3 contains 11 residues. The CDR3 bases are TGTGCCAGCAGTTTAGGGGCGGAGCTGTTTTTT. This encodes CASSLGAELFF.

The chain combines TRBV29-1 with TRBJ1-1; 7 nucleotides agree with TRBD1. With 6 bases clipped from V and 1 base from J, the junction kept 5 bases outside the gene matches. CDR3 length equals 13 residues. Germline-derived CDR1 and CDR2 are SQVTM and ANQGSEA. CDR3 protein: CSVATGRNTEAFF. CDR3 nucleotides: TGCAGCGTGGCGACAGGGCGGAACACTGAAGCTTTCTTT.

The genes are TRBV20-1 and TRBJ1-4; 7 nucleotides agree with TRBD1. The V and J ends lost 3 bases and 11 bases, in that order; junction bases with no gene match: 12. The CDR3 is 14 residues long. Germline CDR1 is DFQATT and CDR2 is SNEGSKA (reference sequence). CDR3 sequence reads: CSASPQGDWGKLFF. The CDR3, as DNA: TGCAGTGCTAGTCCGCAGGGGGATTGGGGGAAACTGTTTTTT.

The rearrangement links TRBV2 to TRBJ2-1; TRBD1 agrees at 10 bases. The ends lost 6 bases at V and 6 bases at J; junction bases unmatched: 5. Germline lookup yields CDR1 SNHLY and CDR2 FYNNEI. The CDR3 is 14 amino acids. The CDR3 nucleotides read TGTGCCAGCAGGCCGGGACAGGGGTTCAATGAGCAGTTCTTC. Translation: CASRPGQGFNEQFF.

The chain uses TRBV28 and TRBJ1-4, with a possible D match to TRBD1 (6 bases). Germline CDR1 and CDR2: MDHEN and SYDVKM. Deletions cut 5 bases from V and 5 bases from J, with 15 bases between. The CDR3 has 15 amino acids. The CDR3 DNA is TGTGCCAGCAGTCGAGCCGGGACATTGAATGAAAAACTGTTTTTT. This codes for CASSRAGTLNEKLFF.

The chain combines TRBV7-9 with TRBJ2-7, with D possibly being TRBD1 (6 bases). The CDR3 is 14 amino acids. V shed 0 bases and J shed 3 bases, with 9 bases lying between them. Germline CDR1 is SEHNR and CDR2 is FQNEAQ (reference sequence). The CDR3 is CASSLANRDYEQYF. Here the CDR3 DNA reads TGTGCCAGCAGCTTAGCGAACAGGGACTACGAGCAGTACTTC.

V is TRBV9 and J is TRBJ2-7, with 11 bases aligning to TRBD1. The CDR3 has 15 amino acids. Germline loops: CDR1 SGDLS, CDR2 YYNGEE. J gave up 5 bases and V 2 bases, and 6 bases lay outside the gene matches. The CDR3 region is CASSVRDRGMDEQYF. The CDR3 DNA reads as TGTGCCAGCAGCGTCCGGGACAGGGGGATGGACGAGCAGTACTTC.

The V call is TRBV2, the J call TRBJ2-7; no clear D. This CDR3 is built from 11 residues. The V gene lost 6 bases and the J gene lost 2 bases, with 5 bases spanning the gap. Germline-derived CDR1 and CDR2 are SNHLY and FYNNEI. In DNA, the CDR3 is TGTGCCAGCAGCGTAACCTACGAGCAGTACTTC. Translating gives CASSVTYEQYF. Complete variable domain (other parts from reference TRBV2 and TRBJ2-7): EPEVTQTPSHQVTQMGQEVILRCVPISNHLYFYWYRQILGQKVEFLVSFYNNEISEKSEIFDDQFSVERPDGSNFTLKIRSTKLEDSAMYFCASSVTYEQYFGPGTRLTVT.

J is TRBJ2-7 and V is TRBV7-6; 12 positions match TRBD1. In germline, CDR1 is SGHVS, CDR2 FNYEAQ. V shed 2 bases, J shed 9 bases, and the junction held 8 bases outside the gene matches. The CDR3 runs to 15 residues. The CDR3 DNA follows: TGTGCCAGCAGCTTATTCGGGACAGGGGGCGCTGGGCAGTACTTC. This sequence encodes CASSLFGTGGAGQYF.

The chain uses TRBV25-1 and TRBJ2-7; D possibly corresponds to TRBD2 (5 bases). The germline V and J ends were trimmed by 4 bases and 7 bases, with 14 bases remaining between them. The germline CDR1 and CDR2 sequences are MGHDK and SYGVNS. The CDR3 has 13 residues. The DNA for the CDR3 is TGTGCCAGCAGTGCCGCCGACGGGGTGGAGCAGTACTTC. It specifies CASSAADGVEQYF.

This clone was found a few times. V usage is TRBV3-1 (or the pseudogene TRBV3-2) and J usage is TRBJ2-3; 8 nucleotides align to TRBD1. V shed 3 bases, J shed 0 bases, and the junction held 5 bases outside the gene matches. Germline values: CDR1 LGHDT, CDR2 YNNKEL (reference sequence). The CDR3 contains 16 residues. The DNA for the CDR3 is TGTGCCAGCAGCCACCCCGGACAGGGTAGCACAGATACGCAGTATTTT. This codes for CASSHPGQGSTDTQYF.

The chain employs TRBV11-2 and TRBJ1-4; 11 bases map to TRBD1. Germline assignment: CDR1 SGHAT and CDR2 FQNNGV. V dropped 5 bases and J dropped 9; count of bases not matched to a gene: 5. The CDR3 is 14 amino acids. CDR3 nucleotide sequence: TGTGCCAGCAGCCTGGGACAGGGGGGAAAAAAACTGTTTTTT. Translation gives CASSLGQGGKKLFF.

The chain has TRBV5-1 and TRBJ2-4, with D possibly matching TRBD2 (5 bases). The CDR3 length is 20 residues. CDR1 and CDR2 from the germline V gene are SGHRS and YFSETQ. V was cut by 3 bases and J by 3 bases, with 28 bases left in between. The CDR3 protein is CASSSGLAGLSGFGKNIQYF. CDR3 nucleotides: TGCGCCAGCAGCTCGGGGTTGGCGGGTCTATCCGGGTTTGGCAAAAACATTCAGTACTTC.

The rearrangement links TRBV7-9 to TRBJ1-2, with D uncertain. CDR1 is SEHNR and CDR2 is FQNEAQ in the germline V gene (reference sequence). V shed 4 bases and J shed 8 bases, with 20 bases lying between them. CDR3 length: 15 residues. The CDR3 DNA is TGTGCCAGCAGCTCAACAAACCGAGGTCCCTCGGGCTACACCTTC. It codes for CASSSTNRGPSGYTF.